Below, 28 T cell receptor beta chains from the same sample are listed, as sequenced in a study of tumor-infiltrating lymphocytes in primary liver carcinoma. Germline DNA was also extracted, with blood RNA taken from unsorted whole blood. Using a constant-region primer together with ProtoScript II reverse transcriptase, TCR beta cDNA was made from roughly 520 ng of total RNA. Researchers made the TCR beta libraries by running three nested multiplex PCR rounds with slightly modified ARM-PCR. The two initial PCR rounds, around 11 cycles each, used TRBV1-TRBV30 forward and C-beta reverse primers. TCRdb recomputed calls from the multiplex PCR reads with MiXCR, one row per CDR3 protein. The sample records hundreds of thousands of distinct CDR3 sequences, 50% to 70% being singletons. Sequenced input: peripheral blood. All receptors come from a middle-aged man with primary liver carcinoma and hepatitis B virus infection.

V is TRBV2 and J is TRBJ2-1; 13 bases match TRBD2. Germline assignment: CDR1 SNHLY and CDR2 FYNNEI. J lost 5 bases, V lost 6 bases, and 4 bases had no gene match. The CDR3 is made up of 15 amino acids. CDR3 amino acids: CASSGLAGAHNEQFF. CDR3 nucleotides: TGTGCCAGCAGCGGACTAGCGGGAGCTCACAATGAGCAGTTCTTC.

Comments on this clonotype: No conserved phenylalanine or tryptophan ends this CDR3, so it is likely a read error. The chain recombines TRBV11-2 with TRBJ2-2, with 14 bases identical to TRBD2. The J segment lost 5 bases and the V segment lost 7 bases, leaving 3 bases of the junction unmatched. The length of the CDR3 is 15 residues. Germline CDR1 and CDR2: SGHAT and FQNNGV. CDR3 in amino acids: CASTRLAGGTGELFI. For the CDR3, the DNA is TGTGCCAGCACTAGACTAGCGGGAGGGACCGGGGAGCTGTTTATT.

On this clonotype: A read error may explain this, as a much larger clone is one base away. The rearrangement links TRBV6-2 or TRBV6-3 to TRBJ2-7; possibly TRBD1 for D (6 bases). CDR3 length: 13 amino acids. In germline, CDR1 is MNHEY, CDR2 SVGEGT. The germline V and J ends were trimmed by 7 bases and 2 bases, with 12 bases remaining between them. This chain's CDR3 is CASIWTATYEQYF. CDR3 nucleotides: TGTGCCAGCATCTGGACAGCGACCTACGAGCAGTACTTC.

This clonotype came up many times. V usage is TRBV6-1 and J usage is TRBJ2-4, with D perhaps matching TRBD2 (6 bases). V lost 3 bases, J lost 0 bases, and 15 bases lay in between. The CDR3 is made up of 17 amino acids. Germline loops: CDR1 MNHNS, CDR2 SASEGT. For the CDR3, the DNA is TGTGCCAGCAGTGATGGACTATCATTCTTAGCCAAAAACATTCAGTACTTC. Protein product: CASSDGLSFLAKNIQYF.

The chain employs TRBV6-1 and TRBJ1-1; D not resolved. The ends were cut back, 8 bases at V and 0 bases at J, with 19 bases in the middle. This CDR3 has 16 amino acids. From germline, CDR1 is MNHNS and CDR2 SASEGT. The CDR3 sequence is CASVKRWAPMNTEAFF. As DNA, the CDR3 is TGTGCCAGCGTAAAACGGTGGGCCCCTATGAACACTGAAGCTTTCTTT.

The rearrangement links TRBV28 to TRBJ1-5, with 9 positions matching TRBD1. The J segment lost 3 bases and the V segment lost 6 bases, leaving 6 bases of the junction unmatched. Germline values: CDR1 MDHEN, CDR2 SYDVKM. The CDR3 is 15 amino acids. For the CDR3, the DNA is TGTGCCAGCAGCAACAGGGGGCCTCTCAATCAGCCCCAGCATTTT. Protein: CASSNRGPLNQPQHF.

Concerning this clonotype: Mismatch with germline at one junction end may stem from a read error. The gene calls are TRBV4-1 and TRBJ2-5; D is unresolved. This CDR3 is built from 17 residues. The germline CDR1 and CDR2 sequences are MGHRA and YSYEKL. The CDR3 coding sequence is TGCGCCAGCAGCCAAGACGGAACGGAGACTTACCAAGAGACCCGGTACTTC. Its translation is CASSQDGTETYQETRYF.

This clonotype was recorded at least ten times. The V call is TRBV12-3 or TRBV12-4, the J call TRBJ2-3; D gene uncertain. This CDR3 region has 16 residues. The ends were cut back, 6 bases at V and 2 bases at J, with 18 bases in the middle. DNA of the CDR3: TGTGCCAGCAGCTCCCGCGACCGGGCCACCACAGATACGCAGTATTTT. Translating it yields CASSSRDRATTDTQYF.

Concerning this clonotype itself: Possible read error: a much larger clone is one base away. J is TRBJ2-5 and V is TRBV29-1, with no clear D. Germline V gene data show CDR1 as SQVTM and CDR2 as ANQGSEA. The germline V and J ends were trimmed by 4 bases and 11 bases, with 8 bases remaining between them. The CDR3 loop spans 9 amino acids. The DNA for the CDR3 is TGCAGCGTTGGCCGGGCACAGTACTTC. Translation: CSVGRAQYF.

The genes are TRBV7-9 and TRBJ2-5, with D hard to call. This CDR3 spans 13 amino acids. Deletions cut 2 bases from V and 3 bases from J, with 7 bases between. The germline gives CDR1 SEHNR, CDR2 FQNEAQ (reference sequence). The CDR3 DNA reads as TGTGCCAGCAGCTTACTACCAGAAGAGACCCAGTACTTC. As protein: CASSLLPEETQYF.

At least ten counts were recorded for this clonotype. This chain uses TRBV6-2 or TRBV6-3 with TRBJ2-3, with 7 bases matching TRBD2. The junction had 4 bases not matched to a gene; V was cut back by 7 bases and J by 6 bases. This CDR3 comprises 12 residues. Germline lookup yields CDR1 MNHEY and CDR2 SVGEGT. The CDR3, as DNA: TGTGCCAGCAAACTCGGGGGGGATACGCAGTATTTT. Protein sequence: CASKLGGDTQYF.

Concerning this clonotype: This may arise from a read error, as a much more abundant clone is one base away. The chain is built from TRBV5-5 and TRBJ2-5; a possible D gene is TRBD2 (6 bases). The CDR3 is 16 amino acids. Germline CDR1 is SGHKS and CDR2 is YYEKEE (reference sequence). Trimming left V 7 bases short and J 5 bases short, with 24 bases between. The CDR3 bases are TGTGCCAGCTCCATCGGAGGGGTTACTGACGGGGAGACCCAGTACTTC. Its protein product is CASSIGGVTDGETQYF.

This clonotype occurred many times. This rearrangement joins TRBV4-3 to TRBJ2-2; TRBD2 agrees at 12 bases. Trimming took 1 base from V and 3 from J; bases not matched to a gene: 12. Germline-derived CDR1 and CDR2 are LGHNA and YSLEER. The CDR3 is made up of 20 amino acids. The CDR3 protein is CASSQAATSGRIGDTGELFF. DNA of the CDR3: TGCGCCAGCAGCCAAGCCGCGACTAGCGGGAGAATCGGCGACACCGGGGAGCTGTTTTTT.

V and J are TRBV12-3 or TRBV12-4 and TRBJ2-4; D is undetermined. V dropped 9 bases and J dropped 0 bases, with 15 bases sitting between them. CDR3 length: 15 amino acids. The CDR3, as DNA: TGTGCCAGTAGTCTCAATCACGGAGCCAAAAACATTCAGTACTTC. As protein: CASSLNHGAKNIQYF.

In DNA form, the CDR3 reads TGTGCCAGCAGGCCGGGCCCCAGAGAAAATTCACCCCTCCACTTT. This translates into CASRPGPRENSPLHF. J is TRBJ1-6 and V is TRBV28; D is ambiguous. V was cut by 6 bases and J by 7 bases, with 16 bases left in between. Germline CDR1 and CDR2: MDHEN and SYDVKM. This CDR3 spans 15 amino acids.

On this clonotype: Given a much more abundant clone one base away, this may be a read error. The chain employs TRBV5-4 and TRBJ2-5; either TRBD1 or TRBD2 may supply D (5 bases each). The germline CDR1 and CDR2 sequences are SGHNT and YYREEE (reference sequence). The CDR3 covers 13 residues. V was clipped by 4 bases and J by 4 bases, with 11 bases between them. The CDR3 loop reads CASSGRGTETQYF. The CDR3, as DNA: TGTGCCAGCAGCGGCCGTGGGACAGAGACCCAGTACTTC.

This clonotype was counted many times. The chain links TRBV28 to TRBJ1-1, with unresolved D. Germline lookup yields CDR1 MDHEN and CDR2 SYDVKM. The CDR3 sequence is 11 residues long. Trimming left V 6 bases short and J 7 bases short, with 9 bases between. This chain's CDR3 is CASSLRGEAFF. The CDR3 DNA sequence: TGTGCCAGCAGCTTGCGGGGTGAAGCTTTCTTT.

As to this clonotype: The DNA is left out, because the CDR3 cannot be placed on it with certainty; the CDR3 is given as TCRdb lists it. The chain uses TRBV12-3 or TRBV12-4 and TRBJ1-2; the table assigns TRBD1, which was not confirmed against the DNA. The CDR3 totals 12 residues, both ends included. The CDR3 loop reads CASSLVGDGNTF.

This clonotype was seen a few times. The chain recombines TRBV7-9 with TRBJ1-3; TRBD1 might be the D (5 bases). Germline assignment: CDR1 SEHNR and CDR2 FQNEAQ (reference sequence). The CDR3 contains 14 residues. Trimming took off 5 bases at V and 7 bases at J, with 15 bases between the two ends. CDR3 in DNA: TGTGCCAGCAGCCTCACTACCGAGGGGAACACCATATATTTT. The encoded protein is CASSLTTEGNTIYF.

For this clonotype: It may be a read error: a sequence one base away is much more abundant. CDR3 sequence reads: CVWSNQGREKLFF. The CDR3 DNA sequence: TGTGTCTGGAGTAACCAGGGACGTGAAAAACTGTTTTTT. This chain uses TRBV30 with TRBJ1-4, with D maybe TRBD1 (5 bases). CDR3 size: 13 residues. Germline V gene sequence: CDR1 GTSNPN, CDR2 SVGIG (reference sequence).

This clonotype was recorded at least ten times. The chain is built from TRBV29-1 and TRBJ2-3; 8 bases are a match to TRBD1. The CDR3 is 13 residues long. Germline V CDR1 and CDR2: SQVTM, ANQGSEA. Trimming removed 6 bases from V and 5 bases from J; junction bases left unmatched: 7. DNA of the CDR3: TGCAGCGTCGTTCCAGGGGGCGTAGATACGCAGTATTTT. Its translation is CSVVPGGVDTQYF.

Ten or more counts support this clonotype. The chain employs TRBV6-1 and TRBJ2-7; TRBD2 agrees at 10 bases. This CDR3 has 14 residues. Germline-derived CDR1 and CDR2 are MNHNS and SASEGT. J lost 5 bases, V lost 4 bases, and 5 bases had no gene match. The CDR3: CASSGLAGEDEQYF. The CDR3 nucleotides read TGTGCCAGCAGTGGTCTAGCGGGAGAGGACGAGCAGTACTTC.

As concerns this clonotype: This clone may be a read error of a much larger clone one base away. The chain is built from TRBV6-2 or TRBV6-3 and TRBJ1-1; D is unclear. CDR1 and CDR2 (germline): MNHEY, SVGEGT. CDR3 length: 13 residues. This CDR3 is CASSYDLKTEAFF. The CDR3, as DNA: TGTGCCAGCAGTTACGATTTGAAAACTGAAGCTTTCTTT.

Details on this clonotype: One junction end disagrees with the germline gene, perhaps due to a read error. This chain links TRBV29-1 with TRBJ2-2; 11 nucleotides line up with TRBD2. Germline lookup yields CDR1 SQVTM and CDR2 ANQGSEA. The CDR3 length is 15 residues. CDR3 coding DNA: TGCAGCGTGCGGGGACTAGCGGAGAGCACCGGGGAGTTGTTTTTT. It translates to CSVRGLAESTGELFF.

As for this clonotype: A single base separates this from a much larger clone, so it may be a read error. The chain recombines TRBV6-5 with TRBJ2-2, with D perhaps matching TRBD1 (7 bases). CDR1 is MNHEY and CDR2 is SVGAGI in the germline V gene. Trimming stripped 9 bases from V and 3 bases from J, with 14 bases between. This CDR3 spans 14 amino acids. In DNA, the CDR3 is TGTGCCAGAAGAACCAGGGGGGACACCGGGGAGCTGTTTTTT. Translation: CARRTRGDTGELFF.

The CDR3 DNA is TGTGCCAGCAGTTCCTGGATAGGACTCTCCGGGGAGCTGTTTTTT. Translated: CASSSWIGLSGELFF. The chain uses TRBV6-2 or TRBV6-3 and TRBJ2-2; maybe TRBD2 (5 bases). The CDR3 sequence is 15 residues long. Trimming stripped 4 bases from V and 6 bases from J, with 15 bases between. Per germline, CDR1 MNHEY and CDR2 SVGEGT.

This clonotype was detected many times. The CDR3 nucleotides are TGTGCCAGCAGCACCGGGACTAGCGGATACCAAGAGACCCAGTACTTC. Translating it yields CASSTGTSGYQETQYF. J is TRBJ2-5 and V is TRBV12-3 or TRBV12-4; 11 nucleotides match TRBD2. CDR3 size: 16 residues. Trimming removed 6 bases from V and 0 bases from J; junction bases left unmatched: 6.

For this clonotype: This may stem from a read error, because a much larger clone lies one nucleotide away. The CDR3 bases are TGTCCCTGGAGTGCCAGGACTAGCGGGCTTAACAATGAGCAGTTCTTC. It is translated as CPWSARTSGLNNEQFF. The chain has TRBV30 and TRBJ2-1, with 11 positions matching TRBD2. Germline V gene sequence: CDR1 GTSNPN, CDR2 SVGIG (reference sequence). The CDR3 consists of 16 residues.